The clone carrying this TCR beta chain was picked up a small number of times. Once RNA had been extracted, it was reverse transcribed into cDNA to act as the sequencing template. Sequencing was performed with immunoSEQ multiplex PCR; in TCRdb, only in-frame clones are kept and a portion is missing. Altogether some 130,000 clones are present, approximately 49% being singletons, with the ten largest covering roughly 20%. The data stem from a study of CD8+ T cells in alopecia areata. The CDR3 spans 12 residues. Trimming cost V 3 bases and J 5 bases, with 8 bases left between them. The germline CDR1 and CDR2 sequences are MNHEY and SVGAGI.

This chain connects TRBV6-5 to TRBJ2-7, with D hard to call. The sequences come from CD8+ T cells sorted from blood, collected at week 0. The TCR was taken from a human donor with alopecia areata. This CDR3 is CASSYPGHEQYF. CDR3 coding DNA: TGTGCCAGCAGTTATCCGGGTCACGAGCAGTACTTC.